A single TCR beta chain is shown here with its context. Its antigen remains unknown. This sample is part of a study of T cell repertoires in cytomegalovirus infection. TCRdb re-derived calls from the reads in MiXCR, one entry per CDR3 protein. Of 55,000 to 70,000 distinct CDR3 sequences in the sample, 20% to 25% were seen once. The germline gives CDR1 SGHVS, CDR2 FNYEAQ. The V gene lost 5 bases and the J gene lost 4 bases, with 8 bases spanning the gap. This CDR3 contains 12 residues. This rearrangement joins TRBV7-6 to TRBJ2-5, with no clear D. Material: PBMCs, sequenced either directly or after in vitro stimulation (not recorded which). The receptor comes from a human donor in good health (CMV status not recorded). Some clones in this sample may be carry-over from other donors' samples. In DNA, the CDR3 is TGTGCCAGCAGCCGCTTTCGAGAGACCCAGTACTTC. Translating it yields CASSRFRETQYF.